This T cell receptor beta chain was recovered during a study of PD-1 blockade in classical Hodgkin lymphoma. Study observations and caveats: Some patients started nivolumab under 1 year after ASCT, and they were excluded. In CD4+ cells, TCR diversity went up significantly by C4D1, but in CD8+ cells it did not.

Every single patient, without exception, relapsed after autologous stem cell transplantation, and brentuximab vedotin exposure varied. J gave up 8 bases and V 7 bases, and 10 bases lay outside the gene matches. In germline, CDR1 is SQVTM, CDR2 ANQGSEA. This CDR3 is built from 14 residues. Here immunoSEQ multiplex PCR was the method, and the copy in TCRdb shows in-frame clones only, minus some. Of 40,000 to 55,000 clones in the sample, 88% were seen once. On this clone: The antigen is undetermined.

The genes are TRBV29-1 and TRBJ2-1; 11 nucleotides line up with TRBD1. The clonotype comes from a human donor with classical Hodgkin lymphoma. Sequenced material: peripheral blood mononuclear cells (PBMCs), taken at baseline. This CDR3 reads CSAALGQGGHEQFF. The CDR3 region has the DNA TGCAGCGCAGCCCTGGGACAGGGGGGCCATGAGCAGTTCTTC.